This T cell receptor beta chain was profiled in a study of Ad26.COV2.S vaccination and SARS-CoV-2 variants. Study overall: Ad26.COV2.S shots went into the muscle once or twice, 56 days apart.

Stated treatment: roughly 19 received Ad26.COV2.S at low or high dose, single or two shots; about 5 received placebo; per-sample allocation not given. It was on day 63 after the first vaccine or placebo injection that samples were taken. The CDR3 extends over 19 amino acids. Germline assignment: CDR1 SGHVS and CDR2 FNYEAQ. The V segment lost 4 bases and the J segment 5 bases; nucleotides outside the gene matches: 17. This table comes from immunoSEQ multiplex PCR, and its TCRdb copy is limited to in-frame clones, with some not included. The data show roughly 250,000 clones, roughly 89% seen once. The rearrangement uses TRBV7-6 and TRBJ1-5, with TRBD1 matching 10 bases. The sequence was collected from a person between 18 and 60 years old who received the Ad26.COV2.S COVID-19 vaccine or a placebo. The source was peripheral blood, collected in a trial of Ad26.COV2.S vaccine versus placebo. CDR3 sequence (DNA): TGTGCCAGCAGCTCCTATTTTCCTCGGGACAGGGGAAGGGATCAGCCCCAGCATTTT. This sequence encodes CASSSYFPRDRGRDQPQHF. The full variable domain, in which reference TRBV7-6 and TRBJ1-5 provide the parts outside the CDR3, is GAGVSQSPRYKVTKRGQDVALRCDPISGHVSLYWYRQALGQGPEFLTYFNYEAQQDKSGLPNDRFSAERPEGSISTLTIQRTEQRDSAMYRCASSSYFPRDRGRDQPQHFGDGTRLSIL.